The rows below give T cell receptor beta chains drawn from one sample of a study of blood T cells in healthy people across ages. TCRdb re-called the 5' RACE reads with MiXCR, one entry per CDR3 protein. The table has hundreds of thousands of distinct CDR3 sequences, 21% seen once. Sequenced material: blood. The receptors shown here come from a man aged 65-85 years in good health. CDR3s include the opening cysteine and the closing phenylalanine or tryptophan. Fields, in order: CDR3 protein, CDR3 DNA, V gene, clone size, J gene, CDR3 length, D gene. A D gene is named only where the DNA matches it firmly. The size field is filled for only some rows; it gives once, few, many or a size class.

cdr3_aa: CATSDSPGTDSGANVLTF
cdr3_nt: TGTGCCACCAGTGATTCCCCGGGGACGGACTCTGGGGCCAACGTCCTGACTTTC
v_call: TRBV24-1
clone_size: few
j_call: TRBJ2-6
cdr3_length: 18
d_call: -

cdr3_aa: CASSPIVGREAYEQYF
cdr3_nt: TGTGCCAGCTCACCCATAGTCGGGCGGGAGGCGTACGAGCAGTACTTC
v_call: TRBV18
clone_size: -
j_call: TRBJ2-7
cdr3_length: 16
d_call: TRBD2

cdr3_aa: CASSGTDRGYQPQHF
cdr3_nt: TGTGCCAGCAGCGGAACGGACAGGGGATATCAGCCCCAGCATTTT
v_call: TRBV2
clone_size: -
j_call: TRBJ1-5
cdr3_length: 15
d_call: TRBD1

cdr3_aa: CASSDQGAEFDIQYF
cdr3_nt: TGCGCCAGCAGCGATCAGGGGGCTGAGTTTGACATTCAGTACTTC
v_call: TRBV5-1
clone_size: -
j_call: TRBJ2-4
cdr3_length: 15
d_call: TRBD1

cdr3_aa: CASSLNSGREEEQYF
cdr3_nt: TGTGCCAGCTCCCTTAATAGCGGGAGGGAAGAGGAGCAGTACTTC
v_call: TRBV18
clone_size: -
j_call: TRBJ2-7
cdr3_length: 15
d_call: TRBD2

cdr3_aa: CASSNDGVAYGYTF
cdr3_nt: TGTGCCAGTAGTAATGATGGAGTCGCCTATGGCTACACCTTC
v_call: TRBV19
clone_size: -
j_call: TRBJ1-2
cdr3_length: 14
d_call: -

cdr3_aa: CASTTGTRTTDTQYF
cdr3_nt: TGTGCCAGCACCACCGGGACTAGAACCACAGATACGCAATATTTT
v_call: TRBV6-1
clone_size: -
j_call: TRBJ2-3
cdr3_length: 15
d_call: TRBD2

cdr3_aa: CASYQGLGTQYF
cdr3_nt: TGTGCCAGCTATCAGGGGTTGGGGACCCAGTACTTC
v_call: TRBV12-3/TRBV12-4
clone_size: -
j_call: TRBJ2-5
cdr3_length: 12
d_call: -

cdr3_aa: CSARNRGGGAYNEQFF
cdr3_nt: TGCAGTGCTAGAAATCGTGGGGGCGGAGCCTACAATGAGCAGTTCTTC
v_call: TRBV20-1
clone_size: few
j_call: TRBJ2-1
cdr3_length: 16
d_call: -

cdr3_aa: CASSQQNILGNEQFF
cdr3_nt: TGCGCCAGCAGCCAACAGAACATATTGGGCAATGAGCAGTTCTTC
v_call: TRBV14
clone_size: -
j_call: TRBJ2-1
cdr3_length: 15
d_call: -

cdr3_aa: CSALDTIFYEQYF
cdr3_nt: TGCAGTGCCCTCGACACCATCTTCTACGAGCAGTACTTC
v_call: TRBV20-1
clone_size: -
j_call: TRBJ2-7
cdr3_length: 13
d_call: -

cdr3_aa: CASSPRGANVLTF
cdr3_nt: TGTGCCAGCAGTCCCAGGGGGGCCAACGTCCTGACTTTC
v_call: TRBV12-3/TRBV12-4
clone_size: few
j_call: TRBJ2-6
cdr3_length: 13
d_call: -

cdr3_aa: CASSLATGGRRNYGYTF
cdr3_nt: TGTGCCAGCAGTTTAGCGACGGGCGGGAGGCGGAACTATGGCTACACCTTC
v_call: TRBV12-3/TRBV12-4
clone_size: few
j_call: TRBJ1-2
cdr3_length: 17
d_call: -

cdr3_aa: CASSPGWGTGGGLAQYF
cdr3_nt: TGTGCCAGTAGCCCTGGTTGGGGAACGGGCGGAGGATTGGCGCAGTATTTT
v_call: TRBV14
clone_size: few
j_call: TRBJ2-3
cdr3_length: 17
d_call: -

cdr3_aa: CSARDFQREPDTQYF
cdr3_nt: TGCAGTGCTAGAGATTTCCAGCGGGAGCCAGATACGCAGTATTTT
v_call: TRBV20-1
clone_size: many
j_call: TRBJ2-3
cdr3_length: 15
d_call: TRBD2

cdr3_aa: CASSQSGRTSYEQYF
cdr3_nt: TGTGCCAGCAGCCAATCAGGCCGGACCTCCTACGAGCAGTACTTC
v_call: TRBV3-1
clone_size: -
j_call: TRBJ2-7
cdr3_length: 15
d_call: -

cdr3_aa: CASSFGPRMETQYF
cdr3_nt: TGTGCCAGCAGTTTTGGGCCGAGAATGGAGACCCAGTACTTC
v_call: TRBV28
clone_size: -
j_call: TRBJ2-5
cdr3_length: 14
d_call: -

cdr3_aa: CASSPGTSERTGELFF
cdr3_nt: TGTGCCAGCAGCCCCGGGACTAGCGAACGCACCGGGGAGCTGTTTTTT
v_call: TRBV11-2
clone_size: few
j_call: TRBJ2-2
cdr3_length: 16
d_call: TRBD2

cdr3_aa: CAGSFRAVNSPLHF
cdr3_nt: TGTGCCGGCAGCTTTAGGGCGGTTAATTCACCCCTCCACTTT
v_call: TRBV5-6
clone_size: few
j_call: TRBJ1-6
cdr3_length: 14
d_call: -

cdr3_aa: CATSRPTRETQYF
cdr3_nt: TGTGCCACCAGCAGACCCACTCGCGAGACCCAGTACTTC
v_call: TRBV15
clone_size: few
j_call: TRBJ2-5
cdr3_length: 13
d_call: -

cdr3_aa: CASRQSSLPIQQYF
cdr3_nt: TGTGCCAGCAGGCAGTCGTCCCTCCCTATCCAGCAGTACTTC
v_call: TRBV6-5
clone_size: many
j_call: TRBJ2-7
cdr3_length: 14
d_call: -

cdr3_aa: CASSRTSVINEQFF
cdr3_nt: TGTGCCAGCTCCCGGACTAGCGTCATCAATGAGCAGTTCTTC
v_call: TRBV6-2/TRBV6-3
clone_size: -
j_call: TRBJ2-1
cdr3_length: 14
d_call: TRBD2

cdr3_aa: CASSQGTRNYGYTF
cdr3_nt: TGCGCCAGCAGCCAAGGGACACGGAACTATGGCTACACCTTC
v_call: TRBV5-1
clone_size: -
j_call: TRBJ1-2
cdr3_length: 14
d_call: -

cdr3_aa: CASRPYETQNAEAFF
cdr3_nt: TGCGCCAGCAGACCGTATGAAACACAGAACGCTGAAGCTTTCTTT
v_call: TRBV4-1
clone_size: few
j_call: TRBJ1-1
cdr3_length: 15
d_call: -

cdr3_aa: CATAEDVAYGYTF
cdr3_nt: TGTGCCACGGCCGAAGACGTCGCCTATGGCTACACCTTC
v_call: TRBV28
clone_size: -
j_call: TRBJ1-2
cdr3_length: 13
d_call: -

cdr3_aa: CATSRVGSRNEQFF
cdr3_nt: TGTGCCACCAGCAGAGTAGGGTCACGGAATGAGCAGTTCTTC
v_call: TRBV15
clone_size: -
j_call: TRBJ2-1
cdr3_length: 14
d_call: -

cdr3_aa: CASSSAASWTSTQNF
cdr3_nt: TGTGCCAGCAGTTCAGCGGCCTCCTGGACCTCTACTCAGAATTTT
v_call: TRBV27
clone_size: -
j_call: TRBJ2-3
cdr3_length: 15
d_call: -

cdr3_aa: CSVDTGTGSYEQYF
cdr3_nt: TGCAGCGTCGATACCGGGACAGGGTCCTACGAGCAGTACTTC
v_call: TRBV29-1
clone_size: few
j_call: TRBJ2-7
cdr3_length: 14
d_call: TRBD1

cdr3_aa: CASSPVLAHEQFF
cdr3_nt: TGTGCCAGCAGCCCCGTACTAGCCCATGAGCAGTTCTTC
v_call: TRBV28
clone_size: -
j_call: TRBJ2-1
cdr3_length: 13
d_call: -

cdr3_aa: CASRVLGSYNEQFF
cdr3_nt: TGTGCCAGCAGGGTCTTGGGATCCTACAATGAGCAGTTCTTC
v_call: TRBV19
clone_size: few
j_call: TRBJ2-1
cdr3_length: 14
d_call: -

cdr3_aa: CASRVGQRSYEQYF
cdr3_nt: TGTGCCAGCAGGGTCGGGCAGCGCTCCTACGAGCAGTACTTC
v_call: TRBV28
clone_size: -
j_call: TRBJ2-7
cdr3_length: 14
d_call: -

cdr3_aa: CAWSGRGQWPFF
cdr3_nt: TGTGCCTGGAGTGGACGAGGACAGTGGCCTTTCTTT
v_call: TRBV30
clone_size: -
j_call: TRBJ1-1
cdr3_length: 12
d_call: -

cdr3_aa: CASSPTTGVVYEQYF
cdr3_nt: TGCGCCAGCAGCCCAACGACAGGGGTGGTATACGAGCAGTACTTC
v_call: TRBV5-1
clone_size: -
j_call: TRBJ2-7
cdr3_length: 15
d_call: TRBD1

cdr3_aa: CASSEGQGNQPQHF
cdr3_nt: TGTGCCAGCAGTGAGGGACAGGGAAATCAGCCCCAGCATTTT
v_call: TRBV2
clone_size: many
j_call: TRBJ1-5
cdr3_length: 14
d_call: TRBD1

cdr3_aa: CASSPTGGPNAEAFF
cdr3_nt: TGTGCCAGCAGCCCCACAGGGGGCCCTAACGCTGAAGCTTTCTTT
v_call: TRBV9
clone_size: few
j_call: TRBJ1-1
cdr3_length: 15
d_call: TRBD1

cdr3_aa: CASSKEKDRSYSGANVLTF
cdr3_nt: TGTGCCAGCAGCAAAGAAAAGGACAGGTCCTACTCTGGGGCCAACGTCCTGACTTTC
v_call: TRBV21-1
clone_size: -
j_call: TRBJ2-6
cdr3_length: 19
d_call: -

cdr3_aa: CASNSLAGDYEQYF
cdr3_nt: TGCGCCAGCAACTCTCTAGCGGGAGACTACGAGCAGTACTTC
v_call: TRBV5-1
clone_size: -
j_call: TRBJ2-7
cdr3_length: 14
d_call: TRBD2

cdr3_aa: CSARDSGQGTDTQYF
cdr3_nt: TGCAGTGCTAGAGATTCCGGACAGGGCACAGATACGCAGTATTTT
v_call: TRBV20-1
clone_size: -
j_call: TRBJ2-3
cdr3_length: 15
d_call: TRBD1

cdr3_aa: CASNPGNQPQHF
cdr3_nt: TGTGCCAGCAACCCGGGCAATCAGCCCCAGCATTTT
v_call: TRBV6-1
clone_size: -
j_call: TRBJ1-5
cdr3_length: 12
d_call: -